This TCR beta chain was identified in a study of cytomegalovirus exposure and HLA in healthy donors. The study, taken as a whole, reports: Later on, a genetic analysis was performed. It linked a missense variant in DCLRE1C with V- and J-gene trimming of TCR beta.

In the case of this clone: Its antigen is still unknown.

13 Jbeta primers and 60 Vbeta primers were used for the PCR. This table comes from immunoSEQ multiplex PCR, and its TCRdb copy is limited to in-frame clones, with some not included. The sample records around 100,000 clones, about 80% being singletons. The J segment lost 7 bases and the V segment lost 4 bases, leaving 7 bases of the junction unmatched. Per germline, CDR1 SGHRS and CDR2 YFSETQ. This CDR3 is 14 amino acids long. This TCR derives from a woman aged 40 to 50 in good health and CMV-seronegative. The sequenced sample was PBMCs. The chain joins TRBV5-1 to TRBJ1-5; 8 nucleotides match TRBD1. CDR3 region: CASSPGQGRQPQHF. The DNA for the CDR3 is TGCGCCAGCAGCCCCGGACAGGGCAGACAGCCCCAGCATTTT.